These 4 T cell receptor beta chains were all obtained from the same sample, sequenced in a study of beta chain features in type 1 diabetes (dated by TCRdb to about 2018). Libraries were constructed by the immunoSEQ multiplex PCR assay. The entire isolated RNA was reverse transcribed using the High Capacity cDNA Reverse Transcription Kit, and thus expressed TCRB transcripts were sequenced. TCRdb provides this immuneACCESS table in a form limited to in-frame rearrangements. Some clones are lacking; in checked studies, under half of them reflect an unresolved V gene, and why the rest are absent is not known. The sample table contains approximately 120,000 clones; only one count was recorded for almost 40% of them. Of the sample, over 0.065% falls within the top ten clones. What was sequenced was stem cell memory CD4+ T cells from blood. The cell subset or site label, read with the paper, signifies: stem cell-like memory CD4+ T cells. These receptors came from a young woman in good health.

The genes are TRBV2 and TRBJ1-2; D might be TRBD1 (5 bases). Per germline, CDR1 SNHLY and CDR2 FYNNEI. The CDR3 runs 19 residues. V lost 0 bases to trimming and J lost 1 base, with 21 bases between them. The CDR3 nucleotides read TGTGCCAGCAGTGAAGCGCTTCTAGGTGGGGCTGTCGATAACTATGGCTACACCTTC. Protein sequence: CASSEALLGGAVDNYGYTF.

V is TRBV15 and J is TRBJ1-2; 7 bases align to TRBD1. The germline V gene has CDR1 LNHNV and CDR2 YYDKDF (reference sequence). J gave up 8 bases and V 3 bases, and 12 bases lay outside the gene matches. This CDR3 region has 15 residues. The CDR3 spells CATSRARRQGDGYTF. The CDR3 region has the DNA TGTGCCACCAGCAGGGCTCGGAGACAGGGAGACGGCTACACCTTC.

The rearrangement joins TRBV10-3 to TRBJ1-2; weak D call: TRBD1 (6 bases). Germline V lookup: CDR1 ENHRY, CDR2 SYGVKD. V gave up 1 base and J gave up 6 bases, with 9 bases separating them. This CDR3 contains 13 residues. The CDR3 DNA reads as TGTGCCATCAGTGAGTTGGGGGCCGATGGCTACACCTTC. It codes for CAISELGADGYTF.

The rearrangement joins TRBV2 to TRBJ2-3; D remains unclear. Trimming stripped 7 bases from V and 5 bases from J, with 13 bases between. The CDR3 has 13 residues. CDR1 and CDR2 (germline): SNHLY, FYNNEI. CDR3 nucleotides: TGTGCCAGCAAACCCCGGGTAGTAGATACGCAGTATTTT. It encodes CASKPRVVDTQYF.